This T cell receptor (beta chain) appears in the sequencing data of a study of CD8+ T cells in alopecia areata. Study-level information: Among treated patients, oral tofacitinib was administered at 5 to 10 mg twice daily. Study observations and caveats: Across lesional scalp, and particularly alopecia totalis/universalis, clonality surpassed that of normal scalp. In scalp samples, resident alphabeta T cells of normal skin are also sequenced.

With regard to this clone: Its target is unknown. The junction shows a germline mismatch at one end, possibly a read error.

Extracted from the samples, RNA was reverse transcribed into cDNA to serve as the sequencing template. The protocol was immunoSEQ multiplex PCR, while the TCRdb copy is restricted to in-frame clones and leaves out a portion. The sample has some 180,000 clones; roughly 50% are singletons. CDR1 is GTSNPN and CDR2 is SVGIG in the germline V gene (reference sequence). This CDR3 contains 13 residues. Specified treatment: oral pan-JAK inhibitor, 5-10 mg twice daily. It was from alopecia areata patients that lesional scalp punch biopsies and peripheral blood were collected. The sequence was obtained from a human donor with alopecia areata. The chain combines TRBV30 with TRBJ2-1; a weak D match, TRBD2 (6 bases). The specimen comprised CD8+ T cells sorted from blood, sampled at week 24, from a patient treated with tofacitinib. This CDR3 reads CAWSVGGYNEEFF. The CDR3 DNA sequence: TGTGCCTGGAGTGTGGGGGGTTACAATGAGGAGTTCTTC.